A selection of T cell receptor beta chains follows, all from one sample in a study of regulatory T cells in long-lasting Graves disease. MiXCR was run by TCRdb on the multiplex PCR reads, yielding one entry per CDR3 protein. The sample includes hundreds of thousands of distinct CDR3 sequences, under 20% seen only once; the top ten take around a sixth. These data were also filed under a second study, of T cells in Graves' hyperthyroidism and ophthalmopathy.

Sequencing was performed on peripheral blood mononuclear cells (PBMCs), taken at new diagnosis, from a patient treated with antithyroid drugs. The receptors were sampled from a woman in her twenties or thirties with Graves disease. CDR3s include the opening cysteine and the closing phenylalanine or tryptophan. D genes are given only for firm matches. Clone size is given for some rows only: seen once, a few or many times, or a class if the clone is expanded.

>TRBV19|TRBD2|NA|TRBJ2-1
CASSMGTSGNNEQFF
TGTGCCAGTAGTATGGGGACTAGCGGGAACAATGAGCAGTTCTTC
>TRBV9|NA|NA|TRBJ1-4
CASSPEGEPNEKLFF
TGTGCCAGCAGCCCAGAGGGGGAGCCTAATGAAAAACTGTTTTTT
>TRBV20-1|NA|many|TRBJ2-5
CSAREDLLAETQYF
TGCAGTGCTAGAGAGGATTTGCTAGCGGAGACCCAGTACTTC
>TRBV25-1|NA|many|TRBJ1-6
CASSVGINNSPLHF
TGTGCCAGCAGTGTCGGGATAAACAATTCACCCCTCCACTTT
>TRBV19|NA|many|TRBJ1-5
CASRVDPRAKIDQPQHF
TGTGCCAGTAGGGTCGACCCTCGAGCCAAAATCGATCAGCCCCAGCATTTT
>TRBV12-3/TRBV12-4|TRBD2|many|TRBJ2-2
CASRAGLADTGELFF
TGTGCCAGCAGGGCGGGACTAGCGGACACCGGGGAGCTGTTTTTT
>TRBV24-1|NA|many|TRBJ2-2
CATSRAYTGELFF
TGTGCCACCAGCAGGGCTTACACCGGGGAGCTGTTTTTT
>TRBV5-1|TRBD1|NA|TRBJ2-1
CASSFPGQGANEQFF
TGCGCCAGCAGCTTCCCGGGACAGGGGGCGAATGAGCAGTTCTTC
>TRBV30|TRBD1|NA|TRBJ1-6
CAWRGDSLYNSPLHF
TGTGCCTGGAGAGGGGACAGCCTTTATAATTCACCCCTCCACTTT
>TRBV18|NA|many|TRBJ2-3
CASSPVAGSWDTQYF
TGTGCCAGCTCACCAGTGGCGGGATCGTGGGATACGCAGTATTTT
>TRBV30|TRBD1|NA|TRBJ2-2
CAWSRDRRPGELFF
TGTGCCTGGAGTCGGGACAGGCGCCCCGGGGAGCTGTTTTTT
>TRBV27|TRBD2|many|TRBJ2-7
CASSPPGAGGMRTYEQYF
TGTGCCAGCAGCCCCCCGGGGGCGGGAGGGATGAGGACCTACGAGCAGTACTTC
>TRBV7-9|NA|many|TRBJ2-1
CASSPPRQKNEQFF
TGTGCCAGCAGCCCTCCCCGACAGAAAAATGAGCAGTTCTTC
>TRBV18|TRBD2|NA|TRBJ2-5
CASYRGDPKETQYF
TGTGCCAGCTACCGGGGGGACCCAAAAGAGACCCAGTACTTC
>TRBV20-1|NA|NA|TRBJ2-7
CSATITYEQYF
TGCAGTGCTACTATCACCTACGAGCAGTACTTC
>TRBV6-1|NA|few|TRBJ1-6
CASTQGVEGSPLHF
TGTGCCAGCACCCAAGGGGTTGAGGGTTCACCCCTCCACTTT
>TRBV28|NA|NA|TRBJ2-3
CASSSSRTQYF
TGTGCCAGCAGTTCTTCCCGGACGCAGTATTTT
>TRBV7-3|TRBD2|many|TRBJ2-5
CASSPIAGGQETQYF
TGTGCCAGCAGCCCGATAGCGGGAGGGCAAGAGACCCAGTACTTC
>TRBV11-2|NA|NA|TRBJ1-1
CASSPPSRMNTEAFF
TGTGCCAGCAGTCCCCCTTCACGGATGAACACTGAAGCTTTCTTT
>TRBV5-1|TRBD1|NA|TRBJ2-1
CASSFEDRRSYNEQFF
TGTGCCAGCAGCTTTGAGGACAGGCGCTCCTACAATGAGCAGTTCTTC
>TRBV3-1|NA|NA|TRBJ2-6
CASSQGGAGANVLTF
TGTGCCAGCAGCCAAGGGGGGGCTGGGGCCAACGTCCTGACTTTC
>TRBV7-3|TRBD2|NA|TRBJ2-6
CASSFTSGPSSGANVLTF
TGTGCCAGCAGTTTTACTAGCGGGCCTAGCTCTGGGGCCAACGTCCTGACTTTC
>TRBV18|NA|few|TRBJ2-2
CASSAAGYGGELFF
TGTGCCAGCTCAGCAGCAGGGTACGGCGGGGAGCTGTTTTTT
>TRBV27|NA|few|TRBJ2-1
CASSTYLRSTAYNEQFF
TGTGCCAGCAGTACCTATCTTAGGTCGACGGCCTACAATGAGCAGTTCTTC
>TRBV6-5|TRBD1|NA|TRBJ1-5
CASSSSNRGRLPQHF
TGTGCCAGCAGTTCATCGAACAGGGGGCGGTTGCCCCAGCATTTT
>TRBV2|NA|many|TRBJ1-2
CARRWGQGGGYTF
TGTGCCAGGCGCTGGGGGCAGGGAGGTGGCTACACCTTC
>TRBV7-9|TRBD1|many|TRBJ2-1
CASSLGQAGNEQFF
TGTGCCAGCAGCTTGGGACAGGCAGGTAATGAGCAGTTCTTC
>TRBV7-6|NA|many|TRBJ2-7
CASSLASTEYEQYF
TGTGCCAGCAGCTTAGCTAGCACTGAATACGAGCAGTACTTC
>TRBV7-8|TRBD1|NA|TRBJ2-7
CASSSPGTGAHEQYF
TGTGCCAGCAGCTCTCCCGGGACAGGGGCCCACGAGCAGTACTTC
>TRBV9|NA|NA|TRBJ2-7
CASSATVSTYEQYF
TGTGCCAGCAGCGCCACAGTTTCGACCTACGAGCAGTACTTC
>TRBV28|TRBD2|many|TRBJ2-7
CATDGGLAGWGGEQYF
TGTGCCACCGACGGGGGGCTAGCGGGTTGGGGCGGGGAGCAGTACTTC
>TRBV7-9|NA|many|TRBJ2-7
CASSLDKVYSYEQYF
TGTGCCAGCAGCTTAGACAAGGTCTACTCCTACGAGCAGTACTTC
>TRBV7-9|NA|many|TRBJ1-2
CASSLGEASNYGYTF
TGTGCCAGCAGCTTAGGGGAGGCGTCTAACTATGGCTACACCTTC
>TRBV6-1|TRBD1|NA|TRBJ2-2
CASGGTGAKGELFF
TGTGCCAGCGGCGGAACAGGGGCTAAAGGGGAGCTGTTTTTT
>TRBV19|TRBD2|NA|TRBJ2-2
CASKPGLVNTGELFF
TGTGCCAGTAAACCGGGACTAGTGAACACCGGGGAGCTGTTTTTT
>TRBV5-6|TRBD1|many|TRBJ2-5
CASSSPTGKETQYF
TGTGCCAGCAGCTCGCCGACAGGGAAAGAGACCCAGTACTTC
>TRBV20-1|NA|few|TRBJ1-2
CSVGGSLYGYTF
TGCAGTGTAGGAGGGTCCTTATATGGCTACACCTTC
>TRBV28|TRBD1|many|TRBJ2-7
CASSLTQGQGSGEQYF
TGTGCCAGCAGTTTGACCCAAGGACAGGGAAGTGGCGAGCAGTACTTC
>TRBV6-5|NA|few|TRBJ1-3
CASSYTRDGNTIYF
TGTGCCAGCAGTTACACCAGGGATGGAAACACCATATATTTT
>TRBV3-1|NA|NA|TRBJ2-7
CASSPFLGQSVSYEQYF
TGTGCCAGCAGCCCTTTTCTAGGACAGAGCGTCTCCTACGAGCAGTACTTC
>TRBV18|NA|few|TRBJ2-7
CASSPQDPFEQYF
TGTGCCAGCTCACCTCAAGACCCTTTCGAGCAGTACTTC
>TRBV24-1|NA|many|TRBJ2-1
CATNGGGGIADEQFF
TGTGCCACCAACGGAGGGGGGGGAATTGCCGATGAGCAGTTCTTC
>TRBV20-1|NA|few|TRBJ2-1
CSANGWGSGGSSSYNEQFF
TGCAGTGCTAACGGTTGGGGTAGCGGTGGTTCTAGCTCCTACAATGAGCAGTTCTTC
>TRBV24-1|TRBD2|few|TRBJ2-1
CATSEGTSGYNEQFF
TGTGCCACCAGTGAGGGGACTAGCGGATACAATGAGCAGTTCTTC
>TRBV24-1|NA|many|TRBJ1-4
CATSDSLLGNEKLFF
TGTGCCACCAGTGATTCCCTGCTGGGGAATGAAAAACTGTTTTTT
>TRBV2|NA|many|TRBJ2-5
CASSNSETQYF
TGTGCCAGCAGTAACTCGGAGACCCAGTACTTC
>TRBV20-1|NA|many|TRBJ2-5
CSARGIQETQYF
TGCAGTGCTAGGGGGATCCAAGAGACCCAGTACTTC
>TRBV12-3/TRBV12-4|TRBD1|many|TRBJ1-6
CASRPSVSGGNSPLHF
TGTGCCAGCAGGCCCTCGGTATCAGGGGGTAATTCACCCCTCCACTTT
>TRBV15|NA|many|TRBJ2-7
CATSSKGAYEQYF
TGTGCCACCAGCAGTAAGGGGGCCTACGAGCAGTACTTC
>TRBV13|NA|NA|TRBJ2-4
CASSLGGGRIQYF
TGTGCCAGCAGCTTAGGAGGCGGGCGCATTCAGTACTTC
>TRBV18|NA|many|TRBJ2-7
CASSPPVAMLPTYEQYF
TGTGCCAGCTCACCCCCCGTAGCGATGCTGCCGACCTACGAGCAGTACTTC
>TRBV27|TRBD2|many|TRBJ2-1
CASGGSGRNEQFF
TGTGCCAGCGGGGGTAGCGGGAGAAATGAGCAGTTCTTC
>TRBV24-1|NA|NA|TRBJ1-2
CATSDWLGNSNF
TGTGCCACCAGTGATTGGCTGGGGAACTCGAACTTC
>TRBV7-8|NA|few|TRBJ1-6
CASSLAQRGILNNSPLHF
TGTGCCAGCAGCTTAGCGCAACGGGGGATCCTAAATAATTCACCCCTCCACTTT
>TRBV14|TRBD2|few|TRBJ2-1
CASSLWDRREYQFF
TGTGCCAGCAGCTTGTGGGATCGGCGGGAGTACCAGTTCTTC
>TRBV12-3/TRBV12-4|TRBD1|many|TRBJ2-1
CASRRQGGEQFF
TGTGCCAGCAGACGACAGGGCGGTGAGCAGTTCTTC
>TRBV19|TRBD1|many|TRBJ1-4
CATTSRDRANEKLFF
TGTGCCACTACTTCCCGGGACAGAGCTAATGAAAAACTGTTTTTT
>TRBV10-3|TRBD2|many|TRBJ2-7
CAISVDSGIVDEQYF
TGTGCCATCAGTGTGGATAGCGGGATCGTGGACGAGCAGTACTTC
>TRBV27|NA|many|TRBJ2-3
CASSLALWDTQYF
TGTGCCAGCAGTTTAGCGCTCTGGGATACGCAGTATTTT
>TRBV9|TRBD2|few|TRBJ2-3
CASSFQPGLAIDTQYF
TGTGCCAGCAGCTTTCAACCGGGACTAGCTATAGATACGCAGTATTTT